In its sample, the clone carrying this TCR beta chain was seen many times. This sample's time point: newly diagnosed GD, antithyroid drugs for less than 3 months. The TCR library was prepared using RNA isolated from PBMCs. The germline V gene encodes CDR1 DFQATT and CDR2 SNEGSKA (reference sequence). The length of the CDR3 is 13 residues. Trimming stripped 0 bases from V and 10 bases from J, with 10 bases between. This sample was taken from a study of regulatory T cells in long-lasting Graves disease. TCR beta libraries were built with iRepertoire HTBI primers and Arm-PCR of CDR3 regions. TCRdb fed the multiplex PCR reads into MiXCR, producing one record per CDR3 protein. This table has about 530,000 distinct CDR3 sequences, about 16% appearing once. In addition, the sample was reused for a study of T cells in Graves' hyperthyroidism and ophthalmopathy. That work states: Diagnosis rested on symptoms, serum thyroxine and TRAb, thyroid ultrasound, and orbital computed tomography. Ophthalmopathy was model-predicted a median around 6.1 months pre-onset.

This TCR was sampled from a woman aged 35-60 years with Graves disease. The chain joins TRBV20-1 to TRBJ1-6; no clear D gene. The material sequenced was peripheral blood mononuclear cells (PBMCs), taken at new diagnosis, from a patient treated with antithyroid drugs. CDR3 DNA sequence: TGCAGTGCTAGAGATGGCAGAGACTCACCCCTCCACTTT. Its protein is CSARDGRDSPLHF.